The 30 T cell receptor beta chains listed next were all sequenced from one sample in a study of blood T cell repertoires in COVID-19. This table comes from immunoSEQ multiplex PCR, and its TCRdb copy is limited to in-frame clones, with some not included. Found here are hundreds of thousands of clones, roughly 91% of them singletons; the top ten hold under 2.5%. The source material was PBMCs or T cells enriched from blood (not recorded which). The receptors originated from a woman aged 55 to 70 in a cohort exposed to, infected with or recovered from COVID-19 (not recorded which).

The chain uses TRBV5-5 and TRBJ2-1, with 7 bases matching TRBD2. V lost 2 bases and J lost 8; bases outside the gene matches: 10. The CDR3 runs 15 residues. In germline, CDR1 is SGHKS, CDR2 YYEKEE (reference sequence). Written as DNA, the CDR3 is TGTGCCAGCAGCTTCCGGTGGGAGGGCCTCGATGAGCAGTTCTTC. Amino acids: CASSFRWEGLDEQFF.

This clone was seen once. The chain couples TRBV24-1 to TRBJ2-3; 8 positions agree with TRBD1. V trimming: 4 bases; J trimming: 2 bases; junction bases outside the gene matches: 7. The V gene's germline CDR1 is KGHDR and CDR2 SFDVKD. The CDR3 has 16 residues. In DNA form, the CDR3 reads TGTGCCACCAGTGACCCTGTCAGGGGGCACACAGATACGCAGTATTTT. It translates to CATSDPVRGHTDTQYF.

The rearrangement uses TRBV7-9 and TRBJ1-1; D is perhaps TRBD1 (6 bases). Looked up from germline, CDR1 is SEHNR and CDR2 is FQNEAQ (reference sequence). The CDR3 is made up of 14 amino acids. The germline V and J ends were trimmed by 3 bases and 4 bases, with 12 bases remaining between them. The CDR3 DNA sequence: TGTGCCAGCAGCTTGCGGGGAGGGGGCACTGAAGCTTTCTTT. Protein product: CASSLRGGGTEAFF.

The gene calls are TRBV4-1 and TRBJ2-5; the D gene is possibly TRBD2 (6 bases). V was pared by 3 bases and J by 5 bases, with 16 bases between. The CDR3 is 15 residues long. Per the germline V gene, CDR1 is MGHRA and CDR2 is YSYEKL. The CDR3 DNA follows: TGCGCCAGCAGCCATGCGGACGGGAGAGCTGAGACCCAGTACTTC. Translation gives CASSHADGRAETQYF.

The chain couples TRBV28 to TRBJ1-5; 7 bases line up with TRBD1. The CDR3 is 15 amino acids. Germline V lookup: CDR1 MDHEN, CDR2 SYDVKM. The V segment lost 4 bases and the J segment 1 base; nucleotides outside the gene matches: 4. The CDR3 DNA follows: TGTGCCAGCAGTTGGGACAGTCGGAGCAATCAGCCCCAGCATTTT. Translation gives CASSWDSRSNQPQHF.

This sequence joins TRBV29-1 and TRBJ2-7; TRBD1 matches at 10 bases. CDR1 and CDR2 from the germline V gene are SQVTM and ANQGSEA. V shed 4 bases, J shed 6 bases, and the junction held 9 bases outside the gene matches. The CDR3 has 14 residues. The CDR3 here is CSVGLRQGAFEQYF. The CDR3 bases are TGCAGCGTTGGACTTAGACAGGGGGCTTTCGAGCAGTACTTC.

This clone was recorded a few times. The rearrangement uses TRBV7-3 and TRBJ2-1, with D uncertain. CDR1 is SGHTA, CDR2 FQGTGA, per germline. This CDR3 is 15 amino acids long. V lost 1 base and J lost 6, with 13 bases in between. The DNA of the CDR3 is TGTGCCAGCAGCTTAAACCGAGGCTGGTCCAATGAGCAGTTCTTC. This encodes CASSLNRGWSNEQFF.

The CDR3 DNA reads TGTGCCAGTAGTCCAGGGGGCGCGGGTGAGCAGTACTTC. It is translated as CASSPGGAGEQYF. The J gene is TRBJ2-7, the V gene TRBV19; the match to TRBD1 covers 8 bases. V lost 5 bases and J lost 7; bases outside the gene matches: 7. The germline CDR1 and CDR2 sequences are LNHDA and SQIVND (reference sequence). CDR3 length equals 13 residues.

The chain combines TRBV5-5 with TRBJ2-1; 8 bases align to TRBD2. CDR1 is SGHKS and CDR2 is YYEKEE in the germline V gene (reference sequence). Germline trimming cut 4 bases from V and 0 bases from J; bases unmatched to any gene: 3. The CDR3 totals 15 residues. CDR3 sequence: CASSKSGGSYNEQFF. CDR3 sequence (DNA): TGTGCCAGCAGCAAGAGCGGGGGCTCCTACAATGAGCAGTTCTTC. The full variable domain, its missing parts supplied by reference TRBV5-5 and TRBJ2-1, is DAGVTQSPTHLIKTRGQQVTLRCSPISGHKSVSWYQQVLGQGPQFIFQYYEKEERGRGNFPDRFSARQFPNYSSELNVNALLLGDSALYLCASSKSGGSYNEQFFGPGTRLTVL.

The chain couples TRBV6-5 to TRBJ2-7; 10 positions match TRBD1. Germline CDR1 reads MNHEY; CDR2 reads SVGAGI. This CDR3 comprises 13 residues. Trimming cost V 11 bases and J 1 base; bases outside gene matches: 5. This CDR3 reads CARRQGASYEQYF. The CDR3 nucleotides read TGTGCCCGGCGACAGGGGGCATCCTACGAGCAGTACTTC.

Worth noting for this clone: A junction boundary mismatches the germline segment, possibly from a read error. The genes are TRBV19 and TRBJ1-5, with 9 bases that match TRBD1. The length of the CDR3 is 18 residues. Germline CDR1 reads LNHDA; CDR2 reads SQIVND (reference sequence). CDR3 DNA: TGTGCCAGTAGTATAGATTGGACAGGGGCCCAAGTCGATCAACCCCAGCATTTT. Protein sequence: CASSIDWTGAQVDQPQHF.

The table lists this clone with a count of one. The chain has TRBV28 and TRBJ1-3; D is unresolved. V was cut by 8 bases and J by 0 bases, with 8 bases left in between. The CDR3 is made up of 13 amino acids. CDR1 and CDR2 (germline): MDHEN, SYDVKM. CDR3 sequence reads: CASLTGSGNTIYF. The CDR3 region has the DNA TGTGCCAGCCTCACGGGCTCTGGAAACACCATATATTTT.

This clone has ten or more counts. V and J are TRBV5-1 and TRBJ2-5; D perhaps matches TRBD2 (6 bases). Germline V gene data show CDR1 as SGHRS and CDR2 as YFSETQ. Trimming took off 0 bases at V and 5 bases at J, with 11 bases between the two ends. The CDR3 sequence is 14 residues long. Here the CDR3 reads CASSLAGEGETQYF. The CDR3 nucleotides are TGCGCCAGCAGCTTGGCGGGAGAGGGTGAGACCCAGTACTTC.

This clone came up a few times. CDR3 loop: CASSYGTSGRYEQYF. The CDR3 DNA reads as TGTGCCAGCAGTTACGGTACTAGCGGGAGGTACGAGCAGTACTTC. The chain is built from TRBV6-5 and TRBJ2-7; 12 nucleotides agree with TRBD2. The ends lost 2 bases at V and 4 bases at J; junction bases unmatched: 3. This CDR3 is built from 15 residues. Germline CDR1 reads MNHEY; CDR2 reads SVGAGI.

V usage is TRBV5-1 and J usage is TRBJ2-1, with 12 bases that match TRBD2. CDR1 is SGHRS and CDR2 is YFSETQ in the germline V gene. V trimming: 4 bases; J trimming: 8 bases; junction bases outside the gene matches: 10. The CDR3 extends over 16 amino acids. CDR3 in DNA: TGCGCCAGCAGCCCCGCGGAGACTAGCGGGAGTTATGAGCAGTTCTTC. Protein sequence: CASSPAETSGSYEQFF.

V gene TRBV7-3 combines with J gene TRBJ1-1; possible D gene TRBD1, 5 bases. The V gene lost 4 bases and the J gene lost 1 base, with 7 bases spanning the gap. CDR1 is SGHTA, CDR2 FQGTGA, per germline. The CDR3 contains 13 residues. The CDR3 reads CASSSGANTEAFF. The CDR3 coding sequence is TGTGCCAGCAGCTCTGGGGCGAACACTGAAGCTTTCTTT.

V gene TRBV5-1 combines with J gene TRBJ2-3; possible D gene TRBD2, 6 bases. Trimming took 4 bases from V and 2 from J, leaving 17 bases between them. The germline V gene encodes CDR1 SGHRS and CDR2 YFSETQ. The CDR3 is 16 residues long. CDR3 amino acids: CASSPPLAGYTDTQYF. The CDR3 DNA follows: TGCGCCAGCAGCCCCCCACTGGCGGGATACACAGATACGCAGTATTTT.

The chain uses TRBV6-5 and TRBJ2-7; maybe TRBD2 (6 bases). This CDR3 has 12 residues. V shed 10 bases and J shed 2 bases, with 12 bases lying between them. Germline V CDR1 and CDR2: MNHEY, SVGAGI. The CDR3 DNA sequence: TGTGCCACGTCGACTAGAACCTACGAGCAGTACTTC. This gives the protein CATSTRTYEQYF.

This clone is a singleton in its sample. The rearrangement joins TRBV10-3 to TRBJ2-5; a weak D match, TRBD1 (8 bases). Trimming left V 6 bases short and J 1 base short, with 18 bases between. The CDR3 spans 16 residues. The V gene's germline CDR1 is ENHRY and CDR2 SYGVKD. CDR3 region: CAISPSGTGGQETQYF. The CDR3 DNA follows: TGTGCCATCAGCCCCAGCGGGACAGGAGGCCAAGAGACCCAGTACTTC.

In DNA, the CDR3 is TGTGCCAGCAGCTACAGGGGGGGGGTTAAAGCAGATACGCAGTATTTT. It encodes CASSYRGGVKADTQYF. The chain is built from TRBV5-4 and TRBJ2-3; TRBD1 is a possible D gene (8 bases). This CDR3 has 16 residues. V was clipped by 3 bases and J by 4 bases, with 18 bases between them. Per germline, CDR1 SGHNT and CDR2 YYREEE (reference sequence).

This chain uses TRBV28 with TRBJ1-6; 11 nucleotides align to TRBD1. The CDR3 has 14 residues. Trimming cost V 6 bases and J 7 bases; bases outside gene matches: 2. Germline V gene sequence: CDR1 MDHEN, CDR2 SYDVKM. As DNA, the CDR3 is TGTGCCAGCAGGGGGACAGGGGGAAATTCACCCCTCCACTTT. Its protein is CASRGTGGNSPLHF.

The chain carries TRBV19 and TRBJ2-1, with 10 nucleotides matching TRBD2. Germline lookup yields CDR1 LNHDA and CDR2 SQIVND (reference sequence). This CDR3 is 14 amino acids long. The ends lost 0 bases at V and 10 bases at J; junction bases unmatched: 3. Here the CDR3 reads CASSIDLTSGEQFF. The CDR3 bases are TGTGCCAGTAGTATAGACCTGACTAGCGGGGAGCAGTTCTTC.

The V gene is TRBV11-2, the J gene TRBJ1-1; D remains unclear. The CDR3 length is 14 residues. V gave up 2 bases and J gave up 2 bases, with 9 bases separating them. Germline CDR1 SGHAT, CDR2 FQNNGV. CDR3 sequence: CASSLLYRNTEAFF. CDR3 coding DNA: TGTGCCAGCAGCTTACTCTATCGAAACACTGAAGCTTTCTTT. The full variable domain, its missing parts supplied by reference TRBV11-2 and TRBJ1-1, is EAGVAQSPRYKIIEKRQSVAFWCNPISGHATLYWYQQILGQGPKLLIQFQNNGVVDDSQLPKDRFSAERLKGVDSTLKIQPAKLEDSAVYLCASSLLYRNTEAFFGQGTRLTVV.

The V and J genes are TRBV19 and TRBJ1-1; tentatively, D is TRBD1 (5 bases). This CDR3 is built from 14 residues. V was clipped by 4 bases and J by 3 bases, with 12 bases between them. In germline, CDR1 is LNHDA, CDR2 SQIVND (reference sequence). CDR3 loop: CASSTPTDDTEAFF. The CDR3 DNA reads TGTGCCAGTAGTACCCCGACAGATGACACTGAAGCTTTCTTT.

The rearrangement links TRBV5-4 to TRBJ1-5; 7 bases line up with TRBD1. From germline, CDR1 is SGHNT and CDR2 YYREEE (reference sequence). This CDR3 has 17 amino acids. J lost 3 bases, V lost 5 bases, and 14 bases had no gene match. The DNA of the CDR3 is TGTGCCAGCAGGTGGGGCAGGGGGGAAACAATCAATCAGCCCCAGCATTTT. It translates to CASRWGRGETINQPQHF.

The chain joins TRBV18 to TRBJ1-2; D is possibly TRBD1 (5 bases). This CDR3 has 13 amino acids. CDR1 and CDR2 (germline): KGHSH, LQKENI. V was cut by 2 bases and J by 6 bases, with 10 bases left in between. CDR3 residues: CASSPKEGNGYTF. The CDR3, as DNA: TGTGCCAGCTCACCAAAGGAGGGGAATGGCTACACCTTC.

This clone was detected a few times. This sequence joins TRBV5-1 and TRBJ1-3, with D perhaps matching TRBD1 (5 bases). The germline gives CDR1 SGHRS, CDR2 YFSETQ. Trimming cost V 5 bases and J 0 bases, with 15 bases left between them. The CDR3 has 16 amino acids. The CDR3 protein is CASSQGSADSGNTIYF. CDR3 nucleotides: TGCGCCAGCAGTCAGGGCAGCGCCGACTCTGGAAACACCATATATTTT.

The rearrangement joins TRBV5-8 to TRBJ2-5; the match to TRBD1 covers 8 bases. The CDR3 sequence is 15 residues long. CDR1 is SGHTS, CDR2 YDEGEE, per germline. J was trimmed by 4 bases and V by 4 bases; bases with no gene match: 9. The CDR3 sequence: CASSPGQGVSETQYF. In DNA form, the CDR3 reads TGTGCCAGCAGCCCCGGACAGGGTGTGTCAGAGACCCAGTACTTC.

The V gene is TRBV5-4, the J gene TRBJ1-2; no reliable D call. Trimming shortened V by 4 bases and J by 4 bases, and 14 bases separated the two germline ends. The length of the CDR3 is 14 residues. Per the germline V gene, CDR1 is SGHNT and CDR2 is YYREEE (reference sequence). The CDR3 coding sequence is TGTGCCAGCAGCCCGATTTCTACGCCCTATGGCTACACCTTC. Protein: CASSPISTPYGYTF.

The count of this clone is one. The chain uses TRBV5-4 and TRBJ1-2, with D perhaps matching TRBD1 (6 bases). CDR1 is SGHNT and CDR2 is YYREEE in the germline V gene (reference sequence). This CDR3 is 14 amino acids long. V dropped 4 bases and J dropped 4 bases, with 14 bases sitting between them. The chain's CDR3 is CASSTSTGFYGYTF. The CDR3 DNA reads as TGTGCCAGCAGCACTTCAACAGGGTTCTATGGCTACACCTTC.